The next 8 T cell receptor beta chains were all read from a single sample in a study of blood T cells in healthy people across ages. The use of a sample-barcoded 5' primer and a J-beta primer mix characterized a second PCR of roughly 7 to 11 cycles. TCRdb used MiXCR to reprocess the 5' RACE reads, holding one entry per CDR3 protein. This repertoire shows roughly 1.5 million distinct CDR3 sequences, roughly 43% found once; its top ten account for about 4%. The sample comprised blood. The source of these receptors is a woman under 30 in good health.

Concerning this clonotype: A much more abundant neighbour one base away suggests this may be a read error. The chain combines TRBV20-1 with TRBJ2-1; D uncertain. This CDR3 comprises 13 residues. V lost 1 base to trimming and J lost 9 bases, with 13 bases between them. Germline lookup yields CDR1 DFQATT and CDR2 SNEGSKA (reference sequence). CDR3 residues: CSARVCLRSEQFF. DNA for the CDR3: TGCAGTGCTAGAGTATGTCTGCGGAGTGAGCAGTTCTTC.

A note on this clonotype: At one boundary the junction diverges from the germline segment, which might be a read error. This sequence joins TRBV7-2 and TRBJ2-6, with unresolved D. This CDR3 comprises 18 residues. Germline V gene sequence: CDR1 SGHTA, CDR2 FQGNSA. Here the CDR3 reads CASNLGRTVLSGANVLTF. The CDR3 region has the DNA TGTGCCAGCAACTTAGGTAGGACGGTGTTGTCTGGGGCCAACGTCCTGACTTTC.

V gene TRBV3-1 combines with J gene TRBJ2-2, with 9 bases lining up with TRBD2. This CDR3 comprises 17 residues. Trimming took 2 bases from V and 0 from J; bases not matched to a gene: 4. Germline lookup yields CDR1 LGHDT and CDR2 YNNKEL (reference sequence). CDR3 amino acids: CASSQLGGRANTGELFF. The CDR3 DNA reads TGTGCCAGCAGCCAATTAGGCGGGAGGGCGAACACCGGGGAGCTGTTTTTT.

There are a few counts of this clonotype. The gene calls are TRBV20-1 and TRBJ1-5; no reliable D call. Deletions cut 7 bases from V and 6 bases from J, with 10 bases between. CDR3 length: 11 amino acids. Germline-derived CDR1 and CDR2 are DFQATT and SNEGSKA (reference sequence). The CDR3 region is CSGPAGQPQHF. The CDR3 coding sequence is TGCAGTGGTCCGGCGGGTCAGCCCCAGCATTTT.

This clonotype was detected a few times. The chain employs TRBV9 and TRBJ1-6, with D hard to call. The germline gives CDR1 SGDLS, CDR2 YYNGEE. The CDR3 is 14 amino acids. V lost 0 bases and J lost 3, with 4 bases in between. Here the CDR3 reads CASSVGVYNSPLHF. The CDR3 nucleotides read TGTGCCAGCAGCGTAGGGGTCTATAATTCACCCCTCCACTTT.

This clonotype was picked up a small number of times. The V gene is TRBV2, the J gene TRBJ2-6, with D perhaps TRBD1 or TRBD2 (6 bases each). CDR1 and CDR2 from the germline V gene are SNHLY and FYNNEI. This CDR3 is built from 16 residues. V was cut by 6 bases and J by 0 bases, with 12 bases left in between. This CDR3 reads CASRQGGNSGANVLTF. CDR3 sequence (DNA): TGTGCCAGCAGACAGGGAGGTAACTCTGGGGCCAACGTCCTGACTTTC.

This clonotype was counted only a few times. The chain joins TRBV12-3 or TRBV12-4 to TRBJ2-1, with TRBD1 matching 8 bases. V gave up 6 bases and J gave up 4 bases; unmatched junction bases: 26. The CDR3 loop spans 21 amino acids. The CDR3 loop is CASSLSDTRITDRVMYNEQFF. DNA of the CDR3: TGTGCCAGCAGCCTATCCGATACCCGAATTACGGACAGGGTGATGTACAATGAGCAGTTCTTC.

The rearrangement joins TRBV5-1 to TRBJ1-1, with 10 bases aligning to TRBD1. V trimming: 1 base; J trimming: 0 bases; junction bases outside the gene matches: 6. Looked up from germline, CDR1 is SGHRS and CDR2 is YFSETQ. The CDR3 is 17 amino acids. CDR3 sequence (DNA): TGCGCCAGCAGCTTGTTGGGGGACAGGGGACTGAACACTGAAGCTTTCTTT. This encodes CASSLLGDRGLNTEAFF.